Listed below are T cell receptor beta chains from one sample, sequenced in a study of blood T cell repertoires in COVID-19. The protocol was immunoSEQ multiplex PCR, while the TCRdb copy is restricted to in-frame clones and leaves out a portion. This table has 75,000 to 95,000 clones, approximately 90% appearing once. The specimen was peripheral blood. The receptors shown here come from a man aged 45 to 65 with active COVID-19. Both conserved end residues are part of each CDR3. Fields, in order: D gene, V gene, clone size, J gene, CDR3 DNA, CDR3 protein. A D gene is named only where the DNA matches it firmly. Clone size is not always given. Where it is, it says once, few, many or a class for expanded clones.

d_call: NA; v_call: TRBV27; clone_size: NA; j_call: TRBJ2-7; cdr3_nt: TGTGCCAGCAGTTCCAGAAACACAGAATTCTCCTACGAGCAGTACTTC; cdr3_aa: CASSSRNTEFSYEQYF
d_call: TRBD1; v_call: TRBV18; clone_size: NA; j_call: TRBJ2-3; cdr3_nt: TGTGCCAGCTCGGAATACAGGGGGCAGACAGATACGCAGTATTTT; cdr3_aa: CASSEYRGQTDTQYF
d_call: TRBD2; v_call: TRBV7-2; clone_size: NA; j_call: TRBJ2-1; cdr3_nt: TGTGCCAGCAGCGGAACTAGCGGCGTCTACAATGAGCAGTTCTTC; cdr3_aa: CASSGTSGVYNEQFF
d_call: TRBD2; v_call: TRBV7-2; clone_size: NA; j_call: TRBJ2-7; cdr3_nt: TGTGCCAGCAGGGAACCCGGGGGGGGGACATTAAGGTACGAGCAGTACTTC; cdr3_aa: CASREPGGGTLRYEQYF
d_call: NA; v_call: TRBV9; clone_size: NA; j_call: TRBJ2-1; cdr3_nt: TGTGCCAGCAGCCCCCGAGACACCTCCTACAATGAGCAGTTCTTC; cdr3_aa: CASSPRDTSYNEQFF
d_call: NA; v_call: TRBV1; clone_size: NA; j_call: TRBJ2-4; cdr3_nt: TGCACCAGCAGCCAAGATCCGGAGGGAGATGGGCTAGCGGGAGCCAAAAACATTCAGTACTTC; cdr3_aa: CTSSQDPEGDGLAGAKNIQYF
d_call: NA; v_call: TRBV4-2; clone_size: NA; j_call: TRBJ2-1; cdr3_nt: TGTGCCAGCAGCCAAGATCTCTCGGAAGGTCCGAGGGAGCAGTTCTTC; cdr3_aa: CASSQDLSEGPREQFF
d_call: NA; v_call: TRBV28; clone_size: NA; j_call: TRBJ1-4; cdr3_nt: TGTGCCAGCAGTTTAGGGGCAGGGCGCCTCCTGGGGAATGAACTGTTTTTT; cdr3_aa: CASSLGAGRLLGNELFF
d_call: NA; v_call: TRBV6-5; clone_size: NA; j_call: TRBJ1-6; cdr3_nt: TGTGCCAGCAGTAGAACAGGGTTTGAAATTTCACCCCTCCACTTT; cdr3_aa: CASSRTGFEISPLHF
d_call: TRBD1; v_call: TRBV18; clone_size: once; j_call: TRBJ2-2; cdr3_nt: TGTGCCACCTGGGACAGGCCCTCTCAGAACACCGGGGAGCTGTTTTTT; cdr3_aa: CATWDRPSQNTGELFF
d_call: TRBD2; v_call: TRBV19; clone_size: NA; j_call: TRBJ2-5; cdr3_nt: TGTGCCAGTAGTATCAGGTGGGTTAGCGGGCCCCAAGAGACCCAGTACTTC; cdr3_aa: CASSIRWVSGPQETQYF
d_call: TRBD2; v_call: TRBV20-1; clone_size: NA; j_call: TRBJ2-3; cdr3_nt: TGCAGTGCTAGTCGGAGCGGGGCAGATACGCAGTATTTT; cdr3_aa: CSASRSGADTQYF
d_call: NA; v_call: TRBV7-9; clone_size: NA; j_call: TRBJ1-2; cdr3_nt: TGTGCCAGCAGCTTACGACAACACTATGGCTACACCTTC; cdr3_aa: CASSLRQHYGYTF
d_call: NA; v_call: TRBV6-6; clone_size: NA; j_call: TRBJ2-7; cdr3_nt: TGTGCCAGCAGAAAGACAGCTGTCTACGAGCAGTACTTC; cdr3_aa: CASRKTAVYEQYF
d_call: TRBD1; v_call: TRBV11-3; clone_size: NA; j_call: TRBJ2-3; cdr3_nt: TGTGCCAGCAGCACAACCCGGGACAGGGTTATTGGTTTT; cdr3_aa: CASSTTRDRVIGF
d_call: NA; v_call: TRBV11-3; clone_size: once; j_call: TRBJ1-2; cdr3_nt: TGTGCCAGCAGCTTAGTTGGGGCGCTGGATTCTGGGGGCTACACCTTC; cdr3_aa: CASSLVGALDSGGYTF
d_call: TRBD1; v_call: TRBV5-1; clone_size: NA; j_call: TRBJ1-1; cdr3_nt: TGCGCCAGCATGGGGACAGGGCTCCCTGAAGCTTTCTTT; cdr3_aa: CASMGTGLPEAFF
d_call: TRBD1; v_call: TRBV28; clone_size: NA; j_call: TRBJ1-4; cdr3_nt: TGTGCCAGCAGTCTGCCGGGACAGGGGAGTGAAAAACTGTTTTTT; cdr3_aa: CASSLPGQGSEKLFF
d_call: TRBD2; v_call: TRBV9; clone_size: once; j_call: TRBJ2-1; cdr3_nt: TGTGCCAGCAGCGCCTCTAGCGGGGGATACAATGAGCAGTTCTTC; cdr3_aa: CASSASSGGYNEQFF
d_call: NA; v_call: TRBV18; clone_size: NA; j_call: TRBJ1-4; cdr3_nt: TGTGCCAGCCGGACAGAAAATGAAAAACTGTTTTTT; cdr3_aa: CASRTENEKLFF
d_call: NA; v_call: TRBV5-4; clone_size: few; j_call: TRBJ2-1; cdr3_nt: TGTGCCAGCAGCTTGGCGGGGTCAAGCTCCTACAATGAGCAGTTCTTC; cdr3_aa: CASSLAGSSSYNEQFF
d_call: TRBD1; v_call: TRBV24-1; clone_size: NA; j_call: TRBJ2-2; cdr3_nt: TGTGCCACCAGTGCCGCTGGGACAGCGTTCACCGGGGAGCTGTTTTTT; cdr3_aa: CATSAAGTAFTGELFF
d_call: NA; v_call: TRBV28; clone_size: NA; j_call: TRBJ1-2; cdr3_nt: TGTGCCAGCAGTGCTGGGGAGCCCTATGGCTACACCTTC; cdr3_aa: CASSAGEPYGYTF
d_call: NA; v_call: TRBV7-3; clone_size: few; j_call: TRBJ1-6; cdr3_nt: TGTGCCAGCAGCCGTGGGAGGGGAGCACCCCTCCACTTT; cdr3_aa: CASSRGRGAPLHF
d_call: TRBD1; v_call: TRBV18; clone_size: NA; j_call: TRBJ1-1; cdr3_nt: TGTGCCAGCTCGTCCCGGGACAGGGTCACTGAAGCTTTCTTT; cdr3_aa: CASSSRDRVTEAFF
d_call: TRBD1; v_call: TRBV19; clone_size: many; j_call: TRBJ2-7; cdr3_nt: TGTGCCAGTAGTAGCCGGGACAGGCGAGCCTACGAGCAGTACTTC; cdr3_aa: CASSSRDRRAYEQYF
d_call: TRBD1; v_call: TRBV6-1; clone_size: NA; j_call: TRBJ2-2; cdr3_nt: TGTGCCAGCAGTGACGGACAGGGGGCGGTGAACACCGGGGAGCTGTTTTTT; cdr3_aa: CASSDGQGAVNTGELFF
d_call: TRBD1; v_call: TRBV7-9; clone_size: NA; j_call: TRBJ1-2; cdr3_nt: TGTGCCAGCAGCTTAGACAGGGGGCATAATGGCTACACCTTC; cdr3_aa: CASSLDRGHNGYTF
d_call: NA; v_call: TRBV7-9; clone_size: NA; j_call: TRBJ2-7; cdr3_nt: TGTGCCAGCAGCCAAGTCGGGATTGGATCCTACGAGCAGTACTTC; cdr3_aa: CASSQVGIGSYEQYF
d_call: TRBD1; v_call: TRBV18; clone_size: NA; j_call: TRBJ2-7; cdr3_nt: TGTGCCAGCTCACCAAGTCTCAACAGGGGTTCAGGCGAGCAGTACTTC; cdr3_aa: CASSPSLNRGSGEQYF
d_call: TRBD2; v_call: TRBV5-4; clone_size: NA; j_call: TRBJ2-2; cdr3_nt: TGTGCCAGCAGCCTAGCGGTAGGGCTGGGCACCGGGGAGCTGTTTTTT; cdr3_aa: CASSLAVGLGTGELFF
d_call: NA; v_call: TRBV28; clone_size: NA; j_call: TRBJ2-7; cdr3_nt: TGTGCCAGCAGTTTTCGTGACAGGTTTTTCGGCGAGCAGTACTTC; cdr3_aa: CASSFRDRFFGEQYF